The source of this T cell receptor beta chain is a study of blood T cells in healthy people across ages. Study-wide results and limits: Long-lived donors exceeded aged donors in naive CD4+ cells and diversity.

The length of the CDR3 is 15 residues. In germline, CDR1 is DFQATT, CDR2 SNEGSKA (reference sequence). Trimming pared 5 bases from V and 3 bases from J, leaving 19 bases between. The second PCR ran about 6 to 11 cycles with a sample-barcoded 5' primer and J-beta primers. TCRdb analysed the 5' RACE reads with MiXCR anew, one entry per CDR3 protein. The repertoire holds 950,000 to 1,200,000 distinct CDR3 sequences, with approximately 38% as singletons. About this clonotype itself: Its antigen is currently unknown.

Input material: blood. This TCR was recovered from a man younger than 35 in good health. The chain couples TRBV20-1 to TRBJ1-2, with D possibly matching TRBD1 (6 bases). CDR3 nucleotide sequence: TGCAGTGCTGTTAACAGGGAGGCGGGGGACTATGGCTACACCTTC. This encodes CSAVNREAGDYGYTF.